A single sample is the source of the 26 T cell receptor beta chains below, sequenced in a study of T cell responses to AZD1222 COVID-19 vaccine. Only in-frame clones appear in the TCRdb table, and some are missing; sequencing was by immunoSEQ multiplex PCR. The sample records around 150,000 clones, around 87% being singletons. The starting material was peripheral blood, obtained 28 days after the second AZD1222 dose. Every receptor here comes from an adult who received the AZD1222 COVID-19 vaccine.

This chain connects TRBV27 to TRBJ1-2; 9 bases agree with TRBD1. CDR3 size: 14 residues. Germline V lookup: CDR1 MNHEY, CDR2 SMNVEV (reference sequence). Trimming cost V 3 bases and J 6 bases; bases outside gene matches: 5. The CDR3 coding sequence is TGTGCCAGCAGTTTTGGTGGACAGGGGAATGGCTACACCTTC. Its translation is CASSFGGQGNGYTF.

The chain uses TRBV5-1 and TRBJ2-3; no reliable D call. Germline CDR1 reads SGHRS; CDR2 reads YFSETQ. The CDR3 extends over 11 amino acids. Trimming stripped 5 bases from V and 6 bases from J, with 7 bases between. The CDR3 sequence: CASSELDTQYF. The DNA of the CDR3 is TGCGCCAGCAGTGAACTGGATACGCAGTATTTT. Based on the CDR3 plus reference TRBV5-1 and TRBJ2-3, the full variable domain is KAGVTQTPRYLIKTRGQQVTLSCSPISGHRSVSWYQQTPGQGLQFLFEYFSETQRNKGNFPGRFSGRQFSNSRSEMNVSTLELGDSALYLCASSELDTQYFGPGTRLTVL.

This clone was counted only a few times. The gene calls are TRBV11-2 and TRBJ1-6, with D perhaps TRBD1 (5 bases). Per the germline V gene, CDR1 is SGHAT and CDR2 is FQNNGV. This CDR3 is 12 amino acids long. The V gene lost 5 bases and the J gene lost 14 bases, with 13 bases spanning the gap. The CDR3 DNA is TGTGCCAGCAGCCCAGGGTATCAGGCCCTCCACTTT. Its translation: CASSPGYQALHF.

The V and J genes are TRBV29-1 and TRBJ2-1, with D uncertain. The CDR3 totals 12 residues. Trimming removed 6 bases at V and 3 bases at J, with 9 bases between. The V gene's germline CDR1 is SQVTM and CDR2 ANQGSEA. CDR3 residues: CSVGGDYNEQFF. DNA for the CDR3: TGCAGCGTGGGCGGCGACTACAATGAGCAGTTCTTC.

V and J are TRBV29-1 and TRBJ1-1; D possibly corresponds to TRBD1 (5 bases). Trimming removed 7 bases at V and 1 base at J, with 10 bases between. CDR1 and CDR2 from the germline V gene are SQVTM and ANQGSEA. The CDR3 contains 12 residues. The CDR3 DNA sequence: TGCAGCGCCGGGGGGTCGAACACTGAAGCTTTCTTT. Protein product: CSAGGSNTEAFF.

V is TRBV27 and J is TRBJ1-5, with 8 nucleotides matching TRBD1. This CDR3 has 14 residues. The trim removed 3 bases at V and 4 bases at J, leaving 2 bases unmatched. Germline CDR1 is MNHEY and CDR2 is SMNVEV (reference sequence). CDR3 in DNA: TGTGCCAGCAGTTTGAACAGGGGGAATCAGCCCCAGCATTTT. This encodes CASSLNRGNQPQHF.

The sample holds a few counts of this clone. J is TRBJ2-7 and V is TRBV18, with a possible D match to TRBD1 (6 bases). In germline, CDR1 is KGHSH, CDR2 LQKENI. V lost 10 bases and J 1 base, leaving 11 bases between the germline ends. This CDR3 is 12 amino acids long. CDR3 in amino acids: CATAQGSYEQYF. For the CDR3, the DNA is TGTGCCACAGCACAGGGTTCCTACGAGCAGTACTTC.

The J gene is TRBJ1-2, the V gene TRBV27; D is unclear. Germline V CDR1 and CDR2: MNHEY, SMNVEV (reference sequence). Trimming took 6 bases from V and 8 from J, leaving 10 bases between them. The CDR3 extends over 11 amino acids. The CDR3: CASRGRAGYTF. The CDR3 DNA follows: TGTGCCAGCAGGGGTAGGGCGGGCTACACCTTC.

This rearrangement joins TRBV2 to TRBJ1-5, with TRBD1 matching 8 bases. The CDR3 sequence is 15 residues long. From germline, CDR1 is SNHLY and CDR2 FYNNEI. The ends lost 8 bases at V and 2 bases at J; junction bases unmatched: 8. The CDR3 protein is CASQSQGAGNQPQHF. DNA of the CDR3: TGTGCCAGCCAAAGCCAGGGGGCGGGCAATCAGCCCCAGCATTTT.

The chain uses TRBV5-5 and TRBJ1-2, with D possibly TRBD1 on 5 matching bases. Trimming removed 0 bases at V and 7 bases at J, with 13 bases between. This CDR3 region has 14 residues. Germline assignment: CDR1 SGHKS and CDR2 YYEKEE (reference sequence). The CDR3 loop reads CASSLEGEGGGYTF. CDR3 sequence (DNA): TGTGCCAGCAGCTTGGAAGGGGAGGGAGGTGGCTACACCTTC.

This rearrangement joins TRBV3-1 (or the pseudogene TRBV3-2) to TRBJ1-3; the D gene is possibly TRBD1 (6 bases). This CDR3 contains 14 residues. CDR1 is LGHDT, CDR2 YNNKEL, per germline (reference sequence). V was trimmed by 6 bases and J by 1 base, leaving 10 bases between them. CDR3 in DNA: TGTGCCAGCAGGCTCACAGGGTCTGGAAACACCATATATTTT. Translation: CASRLTGSGNTIYF.

This clone was seen at least ten times. The chain combines TRBV10-3 with TRBJ2-3, with D tentatively TRBD1 or TRBD2 (5 bases each). The CDR3 runs to 11 residues. Germline CDR1 is ENHRY and CDR2 is SYGVKD. The V and J ends lost 4 bases and 6 bases respectively, with 5 bases between them. The CDR3 region is CAISGGDTQYF. The CDR3 nucleotides read TGTGCCATCAGTGGGGGGGATACGCAGTATTTT.

The rearrangement links TRBV5-1 to TRBJ2-1, with TRBD2 matching over 12 bases. The CDR3 sequence is 17 residues long. Trimming removed 4 bases from V and 6 bases from J; junction bases left unmatched: 11. Germline V gene data show CDR1 as SGHRS and CDR2 as YFSETQ. CDR3 sequence (DNA): TGCGCCAGCAGCCAGAGACCTAGCGGGGGGGCTCCCAATGAGCAGTTCTTC. Its translation: CASSQRPSGGAPNEQFF. Looking up the rest from reference TRBV5-1 and TRBJ2-1 gives the full variable domain: KAGVTQTPRYLIKTRGQQVTLSCSPISGHRSVSWYQQTPGQGLQFLFEYFSETQRNKGNFPGRFSGRQFSNSRSEMNVSTLELGDSALYLCASSQRPSGGAPNEQFFGPGTRLTVL.

The rearrangement joins TRBV19 to TRBJ1-5; D gene unclear. CDR1 is LNHDA and CDR2 is SQIVND in the germline V gene (reference sequence). The V end was cut by 8 bases, the J end by 3 bases, with 11 bases between. This CDR3 is built from 13 residues. The CDR3 loop is CASEARTNQPQHF. The CDR3, as DNA: TGTGCCAGTGAGGCCAGAACCAATCAGCCCCAGCATTTT.

In its sample, this clone was seen a few times. This chain links TRBV5-1 with TRBJ2-2, with 8 bases lining up with TRBD2. This CDR3 is built from 16 residues. Unmatched junction bases numbered 5, after V lost 3 bases and J lost 1 base. Germline CDR1 is SGHRS and CDR2 is YFSETQ. The CDR3 bases are TGCGCCAGCAGCTGGGGGCTAGCGGGGAACACCGGGGAGCTGTTTTTT. This gives the protein CASSWGLAGNTGELFF.

The chain combines TRBV5-1 with TRBJ1-1; D possibly corresponds to TRBD1 (6 bases). Trimming took off 0 bases at V and 5 bases at J, with 14 bases between the two ends. Germline V CDR1 and CDR2: SGHRS, YFSETQ. The length of the CDR3 is 15 residues. The CDR3 bases are TGCGCCAGCAGCTTGGTTGTGGGAGGGGGTACTGAAGCTTTCTTT. As protein: CASSLVVGGGTEAFF.

This chain connects TRBV5-1 to TRBJ2-7; 8 bases map to TRBD2. This CDR3 has 15 residues. Germline V gene sequence: CDR1 SGHRS, CDR2 YFSETQ. Losses at the gene ends were 0 bases for V and 2 bases for J; bases not matched to a gene: 4. CDR3 residues: CASSLEKAGAYEQYF. The CDR3 nucleotides read TGCGCCAGCAGCTTGGAAAAAGCGGGGGCCTACGAGCAGTACTTC. The variable domain in full, with the rest retrieved from reference TRBV5-1 and TRBJ2-7, is KAGVTQTPRYLIKTRGQQVTLSCSPISGHRSVSWYQQTPGQGLQFLFEYFSETQRNKGNFPGRFSGRQFSNSRSEMNVSTLELGDSALYLCASSLEKAGAYEQYFGPGTRLTVT.

DNA for the CDR3: TGTGCCAGCAGCCCGGGGGGAAGAGGGGAGACCCAGTACTTC. This translates into CASSPGGRGETQYF. The chain recombines TRBV6-5 with TRBJ2-5, with 7 bases identical to TRBD2. Losses at the gene ends were 6 bases for V and 5 bases for J; bases not matched to a gene: 9. The germline V gene has CDR1 MNHEY and CDR2 SVGAGI. CDR3 length: 14 residues.

The genes are TRBV9 and TRBJ1-6, with D unclear. The CDR3 contains 14 residues. From germline, CDR1 is SGDLS and CDR2 YYNGEE. V was trimmed by 0 bases and J by 9 bases, leaving 10 bases between them. The CDR3 nucleotides are TGTGCCAGCAGCGTAGGAGCAAGCGGTTCACCCCTCCACTTT. Its translation: CASSVGASGSPLHF.

This clone was recorded a few times. This sequence joins TRBV5-4 and TRBJ1-2, with 8 nucleotides matching TRBD1. This CDR3 is 13 amino acids long. The germline V gene has CDR1 SGHNT and CDR2 YYREEE (reference sequence). Unmatched junction bases numbered 0, after V lost 3 bases and J lost 2 bases. The CDR3 DNA is TGTGCCAGCAGCTGGACAGGGAACTATGGCTACACCTTC. Its translation: CASSWTGNYGYTF. Complete variable domain (other parts from reference TRBV5-4 and TRBJ1-2): ETGVTQSPTHLIKTRGQQVTLRCSSQSGHNTVSWYQQALGQGPQFIFQYYREEENGRGNFPPRFSGLQFPNYSSELNVNALELDDSALYLCASSWTGNYGYTFGSGTRLTVV.

This chain connects TRBV4-2 to TRBJ2-3; weak D call: TRBD1 (5 bases). Germline V gives CDR1 LGHNA, CDR2 YNFKEQ. V was trimmed by 0 bases and J by 10 bases, leaving 17 bases between them. The CDR3 spans 15 residues. The CDR3 sequence is CASSQEGWGQASQYF. The CDR3 region has the DNA TGTGCCAGCAGCCAAGAAGGATGGGGCCAGGCGTCGCAGTATTTT.

This clone appeared a few times. This chain links TRBV9 with TRBJ2-5; maybe TRBD2 (6 bases). Deletions cut 5 bases from V and 1 base from J, with 12 bases between. Germline V gene lookup returns CDR1 SGDLS and CDR2 YYNGEE. CDR3 size: 14 residues. CDR3 in amino acids: CASSQRDFQETQYF. The CDR3, as DNA: TGTGCCAGCAGTCAAAGGGACTTCCAAGAGACCCAGTACTTC. The full variable domain, rest sourced from reference TRBV9 and TRBJ2-5, is DSGVTQTPKHLITATGQRVTLRCSPRSGDLSVYWYQQSLDQGLQFLIQYYNGEERAKGNILERFSAQQFPDLHSELNLSSLELGDSALYFCASSQRDFQETQYFGPGTRLLVL.

The rearrangement links TRBV7-9 to TRBJ2-7; TRBD1 is a possible D gene (5 bases). Trimming pared 1 base from V and 0 bases from J, leaving 10 bases between. This CDR3 region has 15 residues. Germline values: CDR1 SEHNR, CDR2 FQNEAQ (reference sequence). The DNA for the CDR3 is TGTGCCAGCAGCTTAGGGTCTGACAGCTCCTACGAGCAGTACTTC. It yields the protein CASSLGSDSSYEQYF.

The J gene is TRBJ1-1, the V gene TRBV6-6; TRBD1 is a possible D gene (5 bases). The CDR3 is made up of 13 amino acids. Germline V gene data show CDR1 as MNHNY and CDR2 as SVGAGI (reference sequence). With 0 bases removed from V and 5 bases from J, the gap between germline ends came to 7 bases. The CDR3 nucleotides read TGTGCCAGCAGTTACTCACCAGGGACTGAAGCTTTCTTT. Protein product: CASSYSPGTEAFF.

This rearrangement joins TRBV18 to TRBJ1-6; possibly TRBD1 for D (5 bases). The V gene lost 2 bases and the J gene lost 7 bases, with 15 bases spanning the gap. The CDR3 loop spans 16 amino acids. Germline V gene lookup returns CDR1 KGHSH and CDR2 LQKENI. The CDR3 bases are TGTGCCAGCTCACCAGTTCAGGGTGAAGGAAATTCACCCCTCCACTTT. It encodes CASSPVQGEGNSPLHF.

The V and J genes are TRBV11-2 and TRBJ2-7, with D tentatively TRBD2 (6 bases). Trimming stripped 5 bases from V and 7 bases from J, with 15 bases between. Germline V gives CDR1 SGHAT, CDR2 FQNNGV. CDR3 length equals 13 residues. The CDR3 DNA is TGTGCCAGCAGCGGCACTCCGGGAGCTGAGCAGTACTTC. Translated: CASSGTPGAEQYF.